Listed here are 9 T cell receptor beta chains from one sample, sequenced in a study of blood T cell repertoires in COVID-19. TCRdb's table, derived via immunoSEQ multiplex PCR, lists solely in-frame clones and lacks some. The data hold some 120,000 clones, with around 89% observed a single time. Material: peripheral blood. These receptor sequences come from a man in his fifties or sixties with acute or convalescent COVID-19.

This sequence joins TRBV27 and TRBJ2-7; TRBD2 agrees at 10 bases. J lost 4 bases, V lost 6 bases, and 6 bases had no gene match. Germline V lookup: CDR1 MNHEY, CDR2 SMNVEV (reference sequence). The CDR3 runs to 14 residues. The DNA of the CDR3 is TGTGCCAGCAGCCTAGCGGGAGAGGAATACGAGCAGTACTTC. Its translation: CASSLAGEEYEQYF.

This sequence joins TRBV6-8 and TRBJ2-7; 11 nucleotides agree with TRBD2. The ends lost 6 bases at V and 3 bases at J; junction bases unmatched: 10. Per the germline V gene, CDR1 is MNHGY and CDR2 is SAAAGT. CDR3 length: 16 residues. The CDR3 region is CASRLLAGGEIYEQYF. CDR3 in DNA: TGTGCCAGCAGACTTCTAGCGGGAGGAGAGATCTACGAGCAGTACTTC.

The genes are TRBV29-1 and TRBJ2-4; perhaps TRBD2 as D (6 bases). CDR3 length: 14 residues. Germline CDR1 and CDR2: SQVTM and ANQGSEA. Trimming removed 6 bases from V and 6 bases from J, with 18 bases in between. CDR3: CSVGGGVPINIQYF. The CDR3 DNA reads TGCAGCGTCGGGGGTGGAGTCCCAATAAACATTCAGTACTTC.

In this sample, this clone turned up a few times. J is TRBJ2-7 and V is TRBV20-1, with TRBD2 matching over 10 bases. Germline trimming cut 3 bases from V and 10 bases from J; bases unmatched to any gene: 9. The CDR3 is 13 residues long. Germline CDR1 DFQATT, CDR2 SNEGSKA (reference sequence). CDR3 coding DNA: TGCAGTGCTAGTGGGGAACTAGCGGGACGCCAGTACTTC. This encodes CSASGELAGRQYF.

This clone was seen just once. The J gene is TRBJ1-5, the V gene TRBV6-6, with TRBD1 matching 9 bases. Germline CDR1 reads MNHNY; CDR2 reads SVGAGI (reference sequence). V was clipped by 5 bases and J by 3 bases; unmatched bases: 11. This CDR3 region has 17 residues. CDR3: CASSRYPGTGLNQPQHF. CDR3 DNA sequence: TGTGCCAGCAGTCGATACCCCGGGACAGGGCTCAATCAGCCCCAGCATTTT.

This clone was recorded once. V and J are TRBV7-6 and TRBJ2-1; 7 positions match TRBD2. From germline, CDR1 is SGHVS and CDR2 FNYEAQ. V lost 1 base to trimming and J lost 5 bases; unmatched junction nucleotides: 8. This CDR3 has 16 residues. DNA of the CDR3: TGTGCCAGCAGCTTAGTAGGGGAGGGCGGGGACAATGAGCAGTTCTTC. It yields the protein CASSLVGEGGDNEQFF.

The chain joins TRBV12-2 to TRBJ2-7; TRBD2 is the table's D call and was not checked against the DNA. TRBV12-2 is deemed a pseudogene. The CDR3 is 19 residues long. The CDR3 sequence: CASRLAGTSGRAVSYEQYF. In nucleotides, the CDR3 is TGTGCAAGTCGCTTAGCCGGGACTAGCGGGAGGGCGGTATCCTACGAGCAGTACTTC.

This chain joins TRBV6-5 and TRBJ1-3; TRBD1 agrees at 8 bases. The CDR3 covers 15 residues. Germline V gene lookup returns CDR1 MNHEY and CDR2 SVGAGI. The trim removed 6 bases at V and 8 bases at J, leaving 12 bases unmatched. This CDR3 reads CASRSAGQGSYTIYF. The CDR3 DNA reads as TGTGCCAGCAGATCTGCTGGACAGGGTTCCTACACCATATATTTT.

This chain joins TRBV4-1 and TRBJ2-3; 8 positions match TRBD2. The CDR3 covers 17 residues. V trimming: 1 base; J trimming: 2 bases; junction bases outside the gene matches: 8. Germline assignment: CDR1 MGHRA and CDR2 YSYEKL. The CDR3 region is CASSQADSGRATDTQYF. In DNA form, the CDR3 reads TGCGCCAGCAGCCAAGCTGACTCCGGGAGGGCCACAGATACGCAGTATTTT.